Below, 23 T cell receptor beta chains from the same sample are listed, as sequenced in a study of CD8 T cells in ankylosing spondylitis. From the 5' RACE reads, TCRdb called clonotypes with MiXCR, one entry per CDR3 protein. This sample carries 150,000 to 200,000 distinct CDR3 sequences, approximately 10% of them seen once, and the ten largest clones take 25% to 35%. Sequenced sample: blood, either unsorted or a sorted T cell fraction (not recorded which). Every receptor here comes from a male donor with ankylosing spondylitis or in good health (not recorded which).

Points on this clonotype: Given a much more abundant clone one base away, this may be a read error. The chain recombines TRBV29-1 with TRBJ2-3; maybe TRBD2 (6 bases). The CDR3 loop spans 13 amino acids. Germline CDR1 is SQVTM and CDR2 is ANQGSEA. DNA of the CDR3: TGCAGCGTCGGGATGGGAGGCACAGATGCGCAGTATTTT. Translating gives CSVGMGGTDAQYF.

Only a few counts were recorded for this clonotype. This chain joins TRBV20-1 and TRBJ1-5; 8 bases are a match to TRBD1. The CDR3 sequence is 17 residues long. Germline V gene lookup returns CDR1 DFQATT and CDR2 SNEGSKA (reference sequence). With V trimmed by 3 bases and J by 0 bases, 10 bases remained unmatched. The CDR3 nucleotides are TGCAGTGCTAGGGGGTCAGGGGGCGACACTAGCAATCAGCCCCAGCATTTT. This gives the protein CSARGSGGDTSNQPQHF.

The table lists this clonotype with many counts. This chain connects TRBV12-3 or TRBV12-4 to TRBJ2-1; TRBD1 aligns across 11 bases. Losses at the gene ends were 9 bases for V and 8 bases for J; bases not matched to a gene: 9. CDR3 length: 14 amino acids. The CDR3 DNA follows: TGTGCCAGTATTCCGGGGGGACAGGGGGATGAGCAGTTCTTC. It translates to CASIPGGQGDEQFF.

Ten or more counts support this clonotype. The chain links TRBV5-6 to TRBJ2-1; 8 nucleotides line up with TRBD2. The CDR3 has 16 amino acids. V was pared by 6 bases and J by 6 bases, with 14 bases of the junction left unmatched. Germline V gene lookup returns CDR1 SGHDT and CDR2 YYEEEE. The CDR3 loop is CASTSQLAVALNEQFF. The CDR3 nucleotides read TGTGCCAGCACCTCCCAACTAGCGGTAGCCCTCAATGAGCAGTTCTTC.

This clonotype appeared many times. The V and J genes are TRBV5-1 and TRBJ1-3; 8 bases match TRBD1. CDR1 and CDR2 from the germline V gene are SGHRS and YFSETQ. With 4 bases clipped from V and 4 bases from J, the junction kept 10 bases outside the gene matches. There are 16 residues in the CDR3. In nucleotides, the CDR3 is TGCGCCAGCAGCGACGACCGACAGGGGCTAGGAAACACCATATATTTT. As protein: CASSDDRQGLGNTIYF. The variable domain in full, completed from reference TRBV5-1 and TRBJ1-3, reads KAGVTQTPRYLIKTRGQQVTLSCSPISGHRSVSWYQQTPGQGLQFLFEYFSETQRNKGNFPGRFSGRQFSNSRSEMNVSTLELGDSALYLCASSDDRQGLGNTIYFGEGSWLTVV.

This clonotype came up many times. The V call is TRBV6-1, the J call TRBJ1-6; D gene ambiguous. CDR1 and CDR2 from the germline V gene are MNHNS and SASEGT. Trimming took 9 bases from V and 4 from J, leaving 13 bases between them. CDR3 size: 14 residues. CDR3 DNA: TGTGCCAGTTCGCGGAGCGATTATAATTCACCCCTCCACTTT. It specifies CASSRSDYNSPLHF.

This clonotype has a count of ten or more. The chain carries TRBV20-1 and TRBJ2-1; the D gene is possibly TRBD2 (6 bases). The V end lost 3 bases, the J end lost 0 bases, and 9 bases lay between the germline ends. Germline V CDR1 and CDR2: DFQATT, SNEGSKA (reference sequence). CDR3 length: 14 residues. The CDR3 loop reads CSASGSISYNEQFF. CDR3 bases: TGCAGTGCTAGCGGGAGTATCTCCTACAATGAGCAGTTCTTC.

The rearrangement links TRBV15 to TRBJ1-5; 7 nucleotides line up with TRBD1. CDR1 and CDR2 (germline): LNHNV, YYDKDF (reference sequence). J was trimmed by 4 bases and V by 4 bases; bases with no gene match: 10. This CDR3 spans 16 amino acids. Here the CDR3 reads CATSTPSTGINQPQHF. As DNA, the CDR3 is TGTGCCACCAGCACGCCCTCGACAGGGATAAATCAGCCCCAGCATTTT.

This clonotype was seen at least ten times. The chain joins TRBV12-3 or TRBV12-4 to TRBJ1-2, with 8 bases fitting TRBD1. The CDR3 covers 15 residues. V was clipped by 3 bases and J by 6 bases; unmatched bases: 9. The CDR3 bases are TGTGCCAGCAGTTTCGGGATGGGACAGGCCCATGGCTACACCTTC. The encoded protein is CASSFGMGQAHGYTF.

In this sample, this clonotype turned up many times. V usage is TRBV5-1 and J usage is TRBJ2-3; 7 bases agree with TRBD1. The CDR3 contains 16 residues. CDR1 SGHRS and CDR2 YFSETQ come from the germline V gene. J gave up 0 bases and V 3 bases, and 7 bases lay outside the gene matches. This chain's CDR3 is CASSSRGTDSTDTQYF. In DNA, the CDR3 is TGCGCCAGCAGCTCCAGGGGGACAGACAGCACAGATACGCAGTATTTT.

CDR3: CASSGGVTDTQYF. The CDR3 DNA reads as TGCGCCAGCAGTGGAGGAGTCACAGATACGCAGTATTTT. The rearrangement links TRBV5-1 to TRBJ2-3; D is perhaps TRBD2 (5 bases). Germline V gene data show CDR1 as SGHRS and CDR2 as YFSETQ. The CDR3 has 13 amino acids. V was shortened by 5 bases and J by 2 bases, with 9 bases between the two germline ends.

A word on this clonotype: A read error may explain this, as a much larger clone is one base away. V gene TRBV14 combines with J gene TRBJ2-1, with 12 bases matching TRBD2. The germline V gene encodes CDR1 SGHDN and CDR2 FVKESK. There are 16 residues in the CDR3. Here the CDR3 DNA reads TGTGTCAGCAGCCTTTGGACTAGCGGGGCTCAGAGTGAGCAGTTCTTC. It translates to CVSSLWTSGAQSEQFF.

This clonotype was recorded at least ten times. The J gene is TRBJ1-1, the V gene TRBV12-3 or TRBV12-4, with 7 bases identical to TRBD1. The V segment lost 5 bases and the J segment 5 bases; nucleotides outside the gene matches: 8. This CDR3 has 14 amino acids. The CDR3 region has the DNA TGTGCCAGCAGTGCCCAGGGGGGTGAGACTGAAGCTTTCTTT. The encoded protein is CASSAQGGETEAFF.

Ten or more counts support this clonotype. The chain combines TRBV19 with TRBJ2-6; no firm D call. Germline lookup yields CDR1 LNHDA and CDR2 SQIVND (reference sequence). This CDR3 spans 13 amino acids. This CDR3 is CAVGQAGANVLTF. The CDR3 nucleotides read TGTGCTGTAGGGCAAGCTGGGGCCAACGTCCTGACTTTC.

This clonotype turned up a few times. The chain employs TRBV18 and TRBJ1-2, with D perhaps TRBD1 (5 bases). V was clipped by 6 bases and J by 2 bases, with 16 bases between them. The CDR3 extends over 15 amino acids. Germline loops: CDR1 KGHSH, CDR2 LQKENI. The CDR3 region is CASSSVDGGNYGYTF. In DNA form, the CDR3 reads TGTGCCAGCTCCTCCGTCGACGGGGGGAACTATGGCTACACCTTC. Full variable domain (rest looked up from reference TRBV18 and TRBJ1-2): NAGVMQNPRHLVRRRGQEARLRCSPMKGHSHVYWYRQLPEEGLKFMVYLQKENIIDESGMPKERFSAEFPKEGPSILRIQQVVRGDSAAYFCASSSVDGGNYGYTFGSGTRLTVV.

In the case of this clonotype: Possible read error: a much larger clone is one base away. The V call is TRBV4-2, the J call TRBJ1-3; D is ambiguous. Germline loops: CDR1 LGHNA, CDR2 YNFKEQ. CDR3 length: 15 amino acids. Here the CDR3 reads CVSSQDRLSGNTIYF. The CDR3 bases are TGTGTCAGCAGCCAAGATCGCCTCTCTGGAAACACCATATATTTT.

This clonotype has a count of ten or more. This chain uses TRBV27 with TRBJ2-2; the match to TRBD2 covers 12 bases. J gave up 3 bases and V 5 bases, and 10 bases lay outside the gene matches. Germline V gives CDR1 MNHEY, CDR2 SMNVEV (reference sequence). CDR3 length equals 18 residues. The CDR3: CASSRSLAGGHHTGELFF. The CDR3 nucleotides are TGTGCCAGCAGTCGCTCGCTAGCGGGAGGGCATCACACCGGGGAGCTGTTTTTT.

The chain combines TRBV18 with TRBJ2-1; D is perhaps TRBD1 (7 bases). Trimming cost V 4 bases and J 9 bases, with 16 bases left between them. Germline V CDR1 and CDR2: KGHSH, LQKENI. This CDR3 contains 14 residues. CDR3 DNA: TGTGCCAGCTCACAGGAACTCCAGGGGGGTGAGCAGTTCTTC. Amino acid sequence: CASSQELQGGEQFF.

Ten or more counts support this clonotype. The chain uses TRBV10-3 and TRBJ1-2; unclear D gene. Trimming cost V 0 bases and J 7 bases, with 21 bases left between them. The CDR3 loop spans 17 amino acids. Germline CDR1 reads ENHRY; CDR2 reads SYGVKD. CDR3 amino acids: CAISESLDGLRLGGYTF. The CDR3 nucleotides read TGTGCCATCAGTGAGTCTCTCGATGGACTGCGACTTGGTGGCTACACCTTC.

This clonotype was counted at least ten times. The J gene is TRBJ2-1, the V gene TRBV20-1, with a weak D call TRBD2 (7 bases). V lost 0 bases to trimming and J lost 4 bases, with 16 bases between them. Germline V gene data show CDR1 as DFQATT and CDR2 as SNEGSKA (reference sequence). This CDR3 region has 16 residues. The DNA for the CDR3 is TGCAGTGCTAGAGATGGGAAGGGGGAGGGTTACAATGAGCAGTTCTTC. Amino acids: CSARDGKGEGYNEQFF.

This clonotype was recorded at least ten times. The chain is built from TRBV3-1 and TRBJ1-1; no clear D. V lost 0 bases and J lost 10, with 18 bases in between. CDR1 is LGHDT, CDR2 YNNKEL, per germline (reference sequence). The CDR3 contains 15 residues. CDR3 amino acids: CASSQDESRFNPAFF. The CDR3 DNA sequence: TGTGCCAGCAGCCAAGATGAATCCCGCTTTAACCCAGCTTTCTTT.

This clonotype was seen only a few times. The genes are TRBV28 and TRBJ1-2; D not resolved. Between the trimmed V and J ends, which lost 3 bases and 7 bases, there was a span of 9 bases. This CDR3 has 12 amino acids. The germline gives CDR1 MDHEN, CDR2 SYDVKM. The CDR3: CASSFGLRGYTF. CDR3 bases: TGTGCCAGCAGTTTTGGCCTGCGTGGCTACACCTTC.

The rearrangement links TRBV7-2 to TRBJ1-5, with D unresolved. The CDR3 runs to 15 residues. Trimming removed 0 bases from V and 2 bases from J, with 8 bases in between. Per germline, CDR1 SGHTA and CDR2 FQGNSA. CDR3 bases: TGTGCCAGCAGCTTAGCGCTTGGGGGCAATCAGCCCCAGCATTTT. Its protein is CASSLALGGNQPQHF.